The subject of this entry is one T cell receptor beta chain. The entry originates in a study of long-term antiretroviral therapy in people with HIV. Assay version v3.0 of immunoSEQ was used, and it was run at survey level. This table comes from immunoSEQ multiplex PCR, and its TCRdb copy is limited to in-frame clones, with some not included. The sample comprises about 25,000 clones, around 77% of which are singletons, and over 8.5% rests with the top ten. V was cut by 5 bases and J by 4 bases, with 8 bases left in between. CDR3 length: 12 amino acids. The germline V gene encodes CDR1 PRHDT and CDR2 FYEKMQ (reference sequence).

The source of this sequence is a man in his thirties or forties with HIV. Material: unsorted PBMCs, obtained 2.1 years after starting antiretroviral therapy. The chain joins TRBV13 to TRBJ2-5; TRBD1 is a possible D gene (5 bases). CDR3 sequence: CASSTGGETQYF. The CDR3 DNA sequence: TGTGCCAGCAGCACAGGCGGAGAGACCCAGTACTTC.